This entry is about one T cell receptor (beta chain). Its specificity is not known. The data were obtained in a study of blood T cells in healthy people across ages. Overall study findings and caveats: Higher diversity, along with more naive CD4+ cells, distinguished long-lived donors from aged donors.

Through a sample-barcoded 5' primer and a J-beta primer mix, a second PCR was run for roughly 7 to 11 cycles. Per sample, CDR3-containing paired-end reads numbered at least 3 million. TCRdb used MiXCR to reprocess the 5' RACE reads, holding one entry per CDR3 protein. The table has hundreds of thousands of distinct CDR3 sequences, 45% to 60% seen once. CDR1 is ENHRY and CDR2 is SYGVKD in the germline V gene. With V trimmed by 0 bases and J by 3 bases, 6 bases remained unmatched. There are 16 residues in the CDR3. The receptor comes from a woman aged 80 or over in good health. The chain couples TRBV10-3 to TRBJ1-2, with 8 bases matching TRBD1. Material: blood. The CDR3 nucleotides read TGTGCCATCAGTGAGTCGATGGGACAGGACCACTATGGCTACACCTTC. Translated, it gives CAISESMGQDHYGYTF.